The 27 T cell receptor beta chains presented below share a single source sample, sequenced in a study of response to subunit inactivated influenza vaccine. TCRdb fed the RT-PCR reads into MiXCR, producing one record per CDR3 protein. The sample yields hundreds of thousands of distinct CDR3 sequences, approximately 15% seen once. The sample here was PBMCs from blood, taken 14 days before vaccination. The source of these receptors is a man aged 45-65 years who received an inactivated influenza vaccine.

The chain links TRBV7-2 to TRBJ1-5; 7 bases agree with TRBD1. J gave up 6 bases and V 0 bases, and 5 bases lay outside the gene matches. The germline gives CDR1 SGHTA, CDR2 FQGNSA. There are 15 residues in the CDR3. The CDR3 loop is CASSLAIGGIQPQHF. The DNA for the CDR3 is TGTGCCAGCAGCTTAGCGATAGGGGGCATTCAGCCCCAGCATTTT.

The genes are TRBV12-3 or TRBV12-4 and TRBJ2-1, with 12 bases lining up with TRBD2. There are 16 residues in the CDR3. J gave up 7 bases and V 4 bases, and 8 bases lay outside the gene matches. The chain's CDR3 is CASSSLAGGPRNEQFF. CDR3 nucleotides: TGTGCCAGCAGTTCTCTAGCGGGAGGGCCACGGAATGAGCAGTTCTTC.

This clonotype has more than one count but fewer than ten. This sequence joins TRBV20-1 and TRBJ2-3; 8 positions match TRBD2. Germline V gene lookup returns CDR1 DFQATT and CDR2 SNEGSKA (reference sequence). V lost 2 bases to trimming and J lost 6 bases; unmatched junction nucleotides: 7. The CDR3 is 14 amino acids. This chain's CDR3 is CSARKVAGPDTQYF. As DNA, the CDR3 is TGCAGTGCTAGAAAGGTAGCGGGGCCGGATACGCAGTATTTT.

J is TRBJ2-7 and V is TRBV6-1, with D possibly matching TRBD1 (5 bases). Germline V gene lookup returns CDR1 MNHNS and CDR2 SASEGT. The CDR3 loop spans 13 amino acids. V was trimmed by 6 bases and J by 7 bases, leaving 16 bases between them. The chain's CDR3 is CASSTSHRLEQYF. The CDR3, as DNA: TGTGCCAGCAGCACCTCACACAGGCTGGAGCAGTACTTC.

This clonotype was found a few times. This chain links TRBV20-1 with TRBJ2-1; weak D call: TRBD2 (6 bases). CDR1 and CDR2 (germline): DFQATT, SNEGSKA (reference sequence). V dropped 6 bases and J dropped 0 bases, with 18 bases sitting between them. The CDR3 length is 16 residues. The CDR3 DNA reads as TGCAGTGCCTCAGAGTACGCAGCGGGCTCCTACAATGAGCAGTTCTTC. Translation gives CSASEYAAGSYNEQFF.

Notes on this clonotype: An end of the junction does not agree with germline; a read error may underlie this. The gene calls are TRBV12-3 or TRBV12-4 and TRBJ1-2; possible D gene TRBD1, 5 bases. The CDR3 is 15 amino acids. In nucleotides, the CDR3 is TGTGCCAGCAGTTTTTGGGGCAGCCTGGACTATGCCTACACCTTC. Its protein is CASSFWGSLDYAYTF.

This clonotype was seen more than once but under ten times. The chain has TRBV7-9 and TRBJ1-5; D call uncertain. V shed 1 base and J shed 0 bases, with 10 bases lying between them. The CDR3 is made up of 16 amino acids. Germline V gene sequence: CDR1 SEHNR, CDR2 FQNEAQ (reference sequence). The CDR3 protein is CASSLGRDYSNQPQHF. The CDR3 DNA reads as TGTGCCAGCAGCTTAGGCCGGGATTATAGCAATCAGCCCCAGCATTTT. The full variable domain, completed using reference TRBV7-9 and TRBJ1-5, is DTGVSQNPRHKITKRGQNVTFRCDPISEHNRLYWYRQTLGQGPEFLTYFQNEAQLEKSRLLSDRFSAERPKGSFSTLEIQRTEQGDSAMYLCASSLGRDYSNQPQHFGDGTRLSIL.

This clonotype was seen repeatedly, ten times or more. The chain couples TRBV6-5 to TRBJ1-1, with a possible D match to TRBD1 (5 bases). CDR1 MNHEY and CDR2 SVGAGI come from the germline V gene. V lost 2 bases to trimming and J lost 3 bases, with 7 bases between them. The length of the CDR3 is 13 residues. The CDR3 DNA reads TGTGCCAGCAGTTACGGGGGGGACACTGAAGCTTTCTTT. Amino acids: CASSYGGDTEAFF.

This clonotype was seen a handful of times. This chain uses TRBV20-1 with TRBJ2-1; 9 bases line up with TRBD1. The length of the CDR3 is 12 residues. Germline-derived CDR1 and CDR2 are DFQATT and SNEGSKA (reference sequence). V lost 7 bases to trimming and J lost 3 bases; unmatched junction nucleotides: 1. This CDR3 is CSGDRDYNEQFF. As DNA, the CDR3 is TGCAGTGGGGACAGGGACTACAATGAGCAGTTCTTC.

This clonotype appeared a few times. V is TRBV7-2 and J is TRBJ2-1; TRBD1 matches at 9 bases. The CDR3 consists of 15 residues. The V segment lost 3 bases and the J segment 6 bases; nucleotides outside the gene matches: 6. From germline, CDR1 is SGHTA and CDR2 FQGNSA. The CDR3, as DNA: TGTGCCAGCAGCTTGACAGGGGGGGAAGTCAATGAGCAGTTCTTC. Translation gives CASSLTGGEVNEQFF. Full variable domain (rest looked up from reference TRBV7-2 and TRBJ2-1): GAGVSQSPSNKVTEKGKDVELRCDPISGHTALYWYRQSLGQGLEFLIYFQGNSAPDKSGLPSDRFSAERTGGSVSTLTIQRTQQEDSAVYLCASSLTGGEVNEQFFGPGTRLTVL.

This clonotype has a handful of counts. The chain recombines TRBV12-3 or TRBV12-4 with TRBJ2-3; unclear D gene. The length of the CDR3 is 14 residues. Trimming removed 3 bases at V and 0 bases at J, with 7 bases between. CDR3: CASSFGSSTDTQYF. The CDR3 coding sequence is TGTGCCAGCAGTTTTGGCAGTAGCACAGATACGCAGTATTTT.

Only a few counts were recorded for this clonotype. V gene TRBV13 combines with J gene TRBJ2-3; a possible D gene is TRBD1 (5 bases). Germline V gene lookup returns CDR1 PRHDT and CDR2 FYEKMQ (reference sequence). The CDR3 covers 15 residues. V shed 6 bases and J shed 4 bases, with 17 bases lying between them. The CDR3 region has the DNA TGTGCCAGCAGAATGGGGCTATCTTCGGCAGATACGCAGTATTTT. It yields the protein CASRMGLSSADTQYF.

The table lists this clonotype with many counts. The chain carries TRBV20-1 and TRBJ1-1, with D perhaps matching TRBD1 (5 bases). The CDR3 is 13 amino acids. Germline V gives CDR1 DFQATT, CDR2 SNEGSKA (reference sequence). Trimming left V 0 bases short and J 7 bases short, with 12 bases between. The CDR3 reads CSARDSRVGEAFF. As DNA, the CDR3 is TGCAGTGCTAGAGATAGCAGGGTCGGTGAAGCTTTCTTT.

The chain carries TRBV2 and TRBJ1-4; D gene ambiguous. Trimming pared 6 bases from V and 7 bases from J, leaving 9 bases between. The CDR3 runs to 12 residues. Germline V lookup: CDR1 SNHLY, CDR2 FYNNEI. The CDR3 spells CASSGGPEKLFF. CDR3 DNA: TGTGCCAGCAGCGGCGGGCCTGAAAAACTGTTTTTT.

This clonotype appeared a few times. The V call is TRBV18, the J call TRBJ2-1, with D tentatively TRBD2 (6 bases). CDR3 length: 13 amino acids. V gave up 0 bases and J gave up 8 bases, with 8 bases separating them. The germline CDR1 and CDR2 sequences are KGHSH and LQKENI. CDR3 protein: CASSPPASDEQFF. The CDR3 nucleotides read TGTGCCAGCTCACCACCTGCTAGCGATGAGCAGTTCTTC.

The rearrangement links TRBV12-3 or TRBV12-4 to TRBJ2-7; D remains ambiguous. CDR3 length equals 13 residues. V lost 5 bases, J lost 7 bases, and 15 bases lay in between. The CDR3 coding sequence is TGTGCCAGCAGTATCAACCCTGTTGGGGAGCAGTACTTC. Its protein is CASSINPVGEQYF.

This clonotype was detected ten times or more. V usage is TRBV11-2 and J usage is TRBJ2-1; 11 nucleotides line up with TRBD2. The CDR3 extends over 17 amino acids. Germline V lookup: CDR1 SGHAT, CDR2 FQNNGV. J was trimmed by 7 bases and V by 5 bases; bases with no gene match: 13. The CDR3 bases are TGTGCCAGCAGCCCAGCCCCACTAGCGGGAGCATTAAATGAGCAGTTCTTC. This translates into CASSPAPLAGALNEQFF.

The sample holds a few counts of this clonotype. The gene calls are TRBV10-3 and TRBJ1-4; possibly TRBD1 for D (5 bases). The CDR3 runs 13 residues. Germline-derived CDR1 and CDR2 are ENHRY and SYGVKD. Trimming left V 11 bases short and J 7 bases short, with 17 bases between. CDR3 amino acids: CASHRGRAEKLFF. The DNA for the CDR3 is TGTGCCTCCCACCGGGGCCGAGCTGAAAAACTGTTTTTT.

Regarding this clonotype: The junction departs from the called germline gene at one end, perhaps through a read error. This rearrangement joins TRBV20-1 to TRBJ2-3; TRBD2 matches 9 bases. CDR1 and CDR2 (germline): DFQATT, SNEGSKA (reference sequence). This CDR3 contains 17 residues. Here the CDR3 reads CCARDVSSGGPLYTQYF. The CDR3, as DNA: TGCTGTGCTAGAGATGTGTCCAGCGGGGGGCCTTTGTATACGCAGTATTTT.

This clonotype was observed a handful of times. The J gene is TRBJ2-5, the V gene TRBV28, with TRBD1 identical over 9 bases. The CDR3 loop spans 14 amino acids. The V and J ends lost 6 bases and 4 bases, in that order; junction bases with no gene match: 6. Germline V gives CDR1 MDHEN, CDR2 SYDVKM. In DNA, the CDR3 is TGTGCCAGCAGCTGGGACAGGGTGGGAGAGACCCAGTACTTC. Translation gives CASSWDRVGETQYF.

This clonotype was counted many times. This chain uses TRBV6-2 or TRBV6-3 with TRBJ1-1; D gene uncertain. Germline V gene lookup returns CDR1 MNHEY and CDR2 SVGEGT. V lost 6 bases, J lost 8 bases, and 16 bases lay in between. The CDR3 runs to 13 residues. CDR3: CASSLLGSEEAFF. The CDR3 DNA reads as TGTGCCAGCAGCCTACTTGGAAGCGAAGAAGCTTTCTTT.

The chain carries TRBV9 and TRBJ2-1; maybe TRBD2 (5 bases). CDR1 and CDR2 from the germline V gene are SGDLS and YYNGEE. This CDR3 comprises 15 residues. The V and J ends lost 0 bases and 6 bases respectively, with 13 bases between them. CDR3 DNA sequence: TGTGCCAGCAGCGTAGATCGTGGGAGTGGCAATGAGCAGTTCTTC. Protein product: CASSVDRGSGNEQFF.

This clonotype was seen more than once but under ten times. The chain has TRBV5-1 and TRBJ1-1; 12 nucleotides match TRBD1. The CDR3 consists of 19 residues. The trim removed 4 bases at V and 5 bases at J, leaving 18 bases unmatched. CDR1 and CDR2 (germline): SGHRS, YFSETQ. CDR3 coding DNA: TGCGCCAGCAGCGAGAACCGGGACAGGGGGCGAGGTTTGTTTACTGAAGCTTTCTTT. Translating it yields CASSENRDRGRGLFTEAFF.

This clonotype was counted between two and nine times. The V and J genes are TRBV15 and TRBJ2-1; D possibly corresponds to TRBD2 (5 bases). Germline lookup yields CDR1 LNHNV and CDR2 YYDKDF (reference sequence). Trimming removed 0 bases at V and 2 bases at J, with 8 bases between. The CDR3 contains 15 residues. The CDR3 is CATSRDGKTYNEQFF. The CDR3 coding sequence is TGTGCCACCAGCAGAGACGGGAAAACCTACAATGAGCAGTTCTTC.

There are a few counts of this clonotype. The rearrangement uses TRBV11-2 and TRBJ1-4, with D tentatively TRBD1 (6 bases). Trimming took 4 bases from V and 6 from J, leaving 18 bases between them. The CDR3 is 16 amino acids. CDR1 and CDR2 from the germline V gene are SGHAT and FQNNGV. The chain's CDR3 is CASSSLTGRRDEKLFF. DNA for the CDR3: TGTGCCAGCAGCTCACTAACAGGGAGGCGTGATGAAAAACTGTTTTTT.

Notes on this clonotype: Mismatch with germline at one junction end may stem from a read error. The chain recombines TRBV19 with TRBJ2-1; D perhaps matches TRBD2 (6 bases). Germline CDR1 is LNHDA and CDR2 is SQIVND (reference sequence). The CDR3 sequence is 17 residues long. For the CDR3, the DNA is TGTGCCAGTAGGATAGGGCGGGATTCGGATTCCTACAATGAGCAGTTCTTC. Translated, it gives CASRIGRDSDSYNEQFF. The full variable domain, completed using reference TRBV19 and TRBJ2-1, is DGGITQSPKYLFRKEGQNVTLSCEQNLNHDAMYWYRQDPGQGLRLIYYSQIVNDFQKGDIAEGYSVSREKKESFPLTVTSAQKNPTAFYLCASRIGRDSDSYNEQFFGPGTRLTVL.

This clonotype was seen repeatedly, ten times or more. This chain connects TRBV10-3 to TRBJ2-1; no clear D. The V gene's germline CDR1 is ENHRY and CDR2 SYGVKD. Trimming shortened V by 0 bases and J by 1 base, and 10 bases separated the two germline ends. CDR3 length: 16 amino acids. CDR3 sequence reads: CAISESRPNSYNEQFF. CDR3 in DNA: TGTGCCATCAGTGAGTCGAGGCCGAATTCCTACAATGAGCAGTTCTTC.